These 8 T cell receptor beta chains were sequenced from one sample in a study of cytomegalovirus exposure and HLA in healthy donors. Only in-frame clones appear in the TCRdb table, and some are missing; sequencing was by immunoSEQ multiplex PCR. The top ten hold under 0.8% of the sample, which has 110,000 to 150,000 clones, 91% seen once. The sample comprised PBMCs. The receptors were sampled from a man younger than 35 in good health and CMV-seronegative.

J is TRBJ1-5 and V is TRBV7-9, with D uncertain. Germline lookup yields CDR1 SEHNR and CDR2 FQNEAQ (reference sequence). The CDR3 has 12 residues. The germline V and J ends were trimmed by 5 bases and 4 bases, with 6 bases remaining between them. CDR3 loop: CASSAGNQPQHF. CDR3 DNA sequence: TGTGCCAGCAGCGCGGGTAATCAGCCCCAGCATTTT.

V gene TRBV5-6 combines with J gene TRBJ2-1; 11 bases are shared with TRBD2. Germline lookup yields CDR1 SGHDT and CDR2 YYEEEE. The CDR3 loop spans 17 amino acids. Germline trimming cut 3 bases from V and 4 bases from J; bases unmatched to any gene: 9. The CDR3 loop reads CASSSWAGTSGYNEQFF. The CDR3 bases are TGTGCCAGCAGCTCCTGGGCCGGGACTAGCGGTTACAATGAGCAGTTCTTC.

V is TRBV18 and J is TRBJ2-7, with 9 nucleotides matching TRBD1. Germline V gene data show CDR1 as KGHSH and CDR2 as LQKENI. The CDR3 spans 15 residues. Trimming cost V 1 base and J 2 bases; bases outside gene matches: 3. In DNA form, the CDR3 reads TGTGCCAGCTCACCACGGACAGGGGAGGCCTACGAGCAGTACTTC. It specifies CASSPRTGEAYEQYF.

V and J are TRBV9 and TRBJ2-3, with 7 bases that match TRBD2. Per the germline V gene, CDR1 is SGDLS and CDR2 is YYNGEE. The CDR3 is 14 amino acids. The J segment lost 6 bases and the V segment lost 2 bases, leaving 6 bases of the junction unmatched. CDR3 DNA: TGTGCCAGCAGCGTTGGGGCGGGGGAGGATACGCAGTATTTT. This gives the protein CASSVGAGEDTQYF. Full variable domain (missing parts from reference TRBV9 and TRBJ2-3): DSGVTQTPKHLITATGQRVTLRCSPRSGDLSVYWYQQSLDQGLQFLIQYYNGEERAKGNILERFSAQQFPDLHSELNLSSLELGDSALYFCASSVGAGEDTQYFGPGTRLTVL.

The V call is TRBV5-5, the J call TRBJ2-5; 10 bases agree with TRBD2. Per the germline V gene, CDR1 is SGHKS and CDR2 is YYEKEE (reference sequence). CDR3 length equals 16 residues. V gave up 2 bases and J gave up 3 bases; unmatched junction bases: 7. Here the CDR3 DNA reads TGTGCCAGCAGCTTAGTGGCTAGCGGGGGAGAAGAGACCCAGTACTTC. It is translated as CASSLVASGGEETQYF.

The V call is TRBV5-1, the J call TRBJ2-1; 8 bases match TRBD2. The CDR3 extends over 15 amino acids. V lost 4 bases to trimming and J lost 7 bases; unmatched junction nucleotides: 10. Germline V gives CDR1 SGHRS, CDR2 YFSETQ. CDR3 bases: TGCGCCAGCAGCCCGAGCGGGAGTTCAGGGAATGAGCAGTTCTTC. Its translation: CASSPSGSSGNEQFF. The whole variable domain, filled in from reference TRBV5-1 and TRBJ2-1, reads KAGVTQTPRYLIKTRGQQVTLSCSPISGHRSVSWYQQTPGQGLQFLFEYFSETQRNKGNFPGRFSGRQFSNSRSEMNVSTLELGDSALYLCASSPSGSSGNEQFFGPGTRLTVL.

The chain is built from TRBV5-6 and TRBJ1-5, with D hard to call. Germline CDR1 and CDR2: SGHDT and YYEEEE. This CDR3 contains 14 residues. Trimming stripped 4 bases from V and 5 bases from J, with 13 bases between. The CDR3 is CASSAKDGDQPQHF. Here the CDR3 DNA reads TGTGCCAGCAGCGCAAAGGATGGAGATCAGCCCCAGCATTTT.

This clone appeared many times. CDR3 nucleotide sequence: TGCGCCAGCAGAGACCCCAACAGGGTCCCACCACATAGCAATCAGCCCCAGCATTTT. As protein: CASRDPNRVPPHSNQPQHF. V and J are TRBV23-1 and TRBJ1-5; D perhaps matches TRBD1 (6 bases). TRBV23-1 is treated as an ORF (open reading frame) with a function not yet certain. This CDR3 is 19 amino acids long. V lost 6 bases to trimming and J lost 0 bases, with 24 bases between them.